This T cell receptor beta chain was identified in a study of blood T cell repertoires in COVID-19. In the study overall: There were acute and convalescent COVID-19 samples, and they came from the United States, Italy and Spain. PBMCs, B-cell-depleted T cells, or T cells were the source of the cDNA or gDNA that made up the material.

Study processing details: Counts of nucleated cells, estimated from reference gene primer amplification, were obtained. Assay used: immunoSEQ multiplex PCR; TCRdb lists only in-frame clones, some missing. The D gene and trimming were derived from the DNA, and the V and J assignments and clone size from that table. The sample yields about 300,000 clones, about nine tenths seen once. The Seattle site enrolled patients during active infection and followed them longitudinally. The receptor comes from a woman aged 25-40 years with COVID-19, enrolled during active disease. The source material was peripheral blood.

CDR3 loop: CATRESGGANTGELFF. The CDR3 bases are TGTGCCACCAGAGAATCGGGGGGGGCGAACACCGGGGAGCTGTTTTTT. This chain uses TRBV24-1 with TRBJ2-2, with 8 positions matching TRBD2. This CDR3 region has 16 residues. Germline CDR1 reads KGHDR; CDR2 reads SFDVKD. Trimming took 7 bases from V and 0 from J; bases not matched to a gene: 6.